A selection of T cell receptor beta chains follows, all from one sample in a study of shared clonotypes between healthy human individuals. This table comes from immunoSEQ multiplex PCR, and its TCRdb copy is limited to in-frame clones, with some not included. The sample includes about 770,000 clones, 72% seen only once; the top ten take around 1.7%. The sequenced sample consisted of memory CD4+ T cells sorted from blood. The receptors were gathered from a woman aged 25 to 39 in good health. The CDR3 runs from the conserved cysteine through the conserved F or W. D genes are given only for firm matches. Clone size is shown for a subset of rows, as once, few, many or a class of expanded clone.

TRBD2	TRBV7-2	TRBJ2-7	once	TGTGCCAGCAGCTTAATGGCTAGCGGGAGCTACGAGCAGTACTTC	CASSLMASGSYEQYF
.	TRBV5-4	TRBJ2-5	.	TGTGCCAGCAGTCCAACGGTCCGGGAGACCCAGTACTTC	CASSPTVRETQYF
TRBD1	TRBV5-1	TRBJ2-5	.	TGCGCCAGCAGCTTGGCCGTATCAGGGGGCTGGGAGACCCAGTACTTC	CASSLAVSGGWETQYF
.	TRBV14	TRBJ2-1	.	TGTGCCAGCAGCCAAGACGGAGTCCGTGAGCAGTTCTTC	CASSQDGVREQFF
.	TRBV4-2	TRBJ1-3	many	TGTGCCAGCAGCCAAGGGACACCCCGCTCTGGAAACACCATATATTTT	CASSQGTPRSGNTIYF
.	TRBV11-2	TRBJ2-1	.	TGTGCCAGCCGGCACCTCGGCGGGGAAGAGCAGTTCTTC	CASRHLGGEEQFF
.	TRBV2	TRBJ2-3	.	TGTGCCAGTGTACAGGGAGGGGGCACAGATACGCAGTATTTT	CASVQGGGTDTQYF
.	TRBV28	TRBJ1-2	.	TGTGCCAGCAGTTTGGGACGGGCTAACTATGGCTACACCTTC	CASSLGRANYGYTF
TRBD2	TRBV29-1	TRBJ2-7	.	TGCAGCGTTGGAGTACTAGCGGTCGAGCAGTACTTC	CSVGVLAVEQYF
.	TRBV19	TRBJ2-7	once	TGTGCCAGTAGTATTGCTAGCAGGGCCTCCTACGAGCAGTACTTC	CASSIASRASYEQYF
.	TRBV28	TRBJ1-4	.	TGTGCCAGCAGATCAGGGCCCGGGAATGAAAAACTGTTTTTT	CASRSGPGNEKLFF
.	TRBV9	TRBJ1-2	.	TGTGCCAGCAGCGTAGACGGAACTTATGGCTACACCTTC	CASSVDGTYGYTF
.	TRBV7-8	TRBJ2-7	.	TGTGCCAGCAGCCCTATAGGCTACGAGCAGTACTTC	CASSPIGYEQYF
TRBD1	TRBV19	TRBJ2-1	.	TGTGCCAGTAGGCGGACAGGGGGCAATGAGCAGTTCTTC	CASRRTGGNEQFF
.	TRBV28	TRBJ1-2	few	TGTGCCAGCAGTCCCCGGACCTCCTATGGCTACACCTTC	CASSPRTSYGYTF
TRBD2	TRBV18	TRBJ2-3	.	TGTGCCAGCTCTCCGACTAGCGGGAGACCAGATACGCAGTATTTT	CASSPTSGRPDTQYF
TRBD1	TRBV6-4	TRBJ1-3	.	TGTGCCAGCAGTTACCGGGACAGGGGCTGTGGAAACACCATATATTTT	CASSYRDRGCGNTIYF
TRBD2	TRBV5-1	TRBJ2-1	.	TGCGCCAGCAGCTTGGGACTAGCGGGAGGGGAGGGGCAGTTCTTC	CASSLGLAGGEGQFF
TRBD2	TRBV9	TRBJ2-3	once	TGTGCCAGCAGCGTGAGTGGACTAGCGGGCGGATTGGGAGATACGCAGTATTTT	CASSVSGLAGGLGDTQYF
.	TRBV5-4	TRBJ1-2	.	TGTGCCAGCAGAACCGGCGGGGGGCTGGGCTACACCTTC	CASRTGGGLGYTF
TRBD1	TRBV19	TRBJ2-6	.	TGTGCCAGTAGCACAGGGGTAGGGGCCAACGTCCTGACTTTC	CASSTGVGANVLTF
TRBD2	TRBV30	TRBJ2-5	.	TGTGCCTGGTGCGGGAGGGAAGAGACCCAGTACTTC	CAWCGREETQYF